The clone carrying this T cell receptor beta chain was observed at least ten times. Its specificity is not known. This specimen belongs to a study of molecular identifiers for immune sequencing clone quantification. Findings and caveats of the study: Among effectors, clones above 20 RNA copies held over 97% of molecules; among naive cells, under 1%.

Germline CDR1 and CDR2: MRHNA and SNTAGT. This CDR3 spans 15 amino acids. V dropped 4 bases and J dropped 4; count of bases not matched to a gene: 5. Investigators produced naive CD8 libraries from 20,000 to 1,000,000 sorted cells, drawing on 10%, 30% or 50% RNA. Sorting was used to obtain naive CD8 T cells (CD8+CD4-CCR7+CD45RA+). Bulk TCR libraries used previously described methods and listed TCR primers. TCRdb re-analysed the PCR reads in MiXCR, keeping a single row per CDR3 protein. The repertoire holds 40,000 to 65,000 distinct CDR3 sequences, just over 35% seen once, with 3% to 4% in the top ten.

The receptor's source is a human donor in good health. Some libraries in this study had Jurkat cell RNA spiked in. This rearrangement joins TRBV6-4 to TRBJ2-1, with TRBD2 identical over 9 bases. Sequencing was performed on naive CD8+ T cells from blood, with Jurkat cell RNA spiked in. Sample subset: FACS-sorted CD8+CD4-CCR7+CD45RA+ naive T cells. CDR3 amino acids: CASSVLAGSYNEQFF. CDR3 nucleotide sequence: TGTGCCAGCAGTGTCCTAGCGGGAAGTTACAATGAGCAGTTCTTC.